This paragraph reports one T cell receptor beta chain. The entry originates in a study of shared clonotypes between healthy human individuals. Study context: The donor group consisted of two women and a few men, aged 18 to 49.

Among the unsorted PBMC samples, replicate PCRs used approximately 270 ng DNA, 30,000 to 35,000 T cell genomes. Sequencing used immunoSEQ multiplex PCR; TCRdb keeps in-frame clones, though not all of them. Of about 520,000 clones in the sample, approximately 82% are singletons; the top ten hold around 12%. The germline V gene has CDR1 KGHSH and CDR2 LQKENI. J lost 5 bases, V lost 3 bases, and 7 bases had no gene match. The CDR3 sequence is 15 residues long. V gene TRBV18 combines with J gene TRBJ2-1, with TRBD1 identical over 7 bases. This sequence was found in a woman aged 40 to 50 in good health. Some clones in this sample may be carry-over from other donors' samples. The sample was PBMCs. The CDR3 nucleotides read TGTGCCAGCTCACCTCCCGGGACAGAAAACAATGAGCAGTTCTTC. Residues: CASSPPGTENNEQFF. The full variable domain, with the rest looked up from reference TRBV18 and TRBJ2-1, is NAGVMQNPRHLVRRRGQEARLRCSPMKGHSHVYWYRQLPEEGLKFMVYLQKENIIDESGMPKERFSAEFPKEGPSILRIQQVVRGDSAAYFCASSPPGTENNEQFFGPGTRLTVL.